Listed below are T cell receptor beta chains from one sample, sequenced in a study of beta chain features in type 1 diabetes. Libraries were prepared by immunoSEQ multiplex PCR; TCRdb keeps only in-frame clonotypes and omits some of them. The sample yields around 260,000 clones, 20% to 25% seen once. Input material: naive CD4+ T cells from blood. These receptors were obtained from a woman in her 30s with type 1 diabetes. Each CDR3 is given with its conserved first and last residue. A D gene is named only where the DNA matches it firmly. Clone size is given for some rows only: seen once, a few or many times, or a class if the clone is expanded.

.,11,TRBV20-1,TRBJ2-5,.,TGCAGTGCCCCCCGGGGAGAGACCCAGTACTTC,CSAPRGETQYF
.,13,TRBV9,TRBJ1-2,few,TGTGCCAGCAGCCCACGTGGGGGGGATGGCTACACCTTC,CASSPRGGDGYTF
.,13,TRBV5-6,TRBJ2-5,few,TGTGCCAGCAGGGCCAGGGACCAAGAGACCCAGTACTTC,CASRARDQETQYF
.,14,TRBV6-6,TRBJ2-5,.,TGTGCCAGCAGTTACTTGGCTAGCTCGGAGACCCAGTACTTC,CASSYLASSETQYF
TRBD1,15,TRBV2,TRBJ2-7,.,TGTGCCAGCAGAGCACACAGGGGCCAGTCCTACGAGCAGTACTTC,CASRAHRGQSYEQYF
.,16,TRBV7-2,TRBJ1-2,.,TGTGCCAGCAGCTTAGCGTTTCCTGGGCAGTCCTATGGCTACACCTTC,CASSLAFPGQSYGYTF
TRBD2,16,TRBV4-1,TRBJ2-1,.,TGCGCCAGCAGCCTCCGGGTAGCGGGGGACCCCAATGAGCAGTTCTTC,CASSLRVAGDPNEQFF
.,13,TRBV29-1,TRBJ1-2,once,TGCAGCGTTGATCGGCGGTATGGCTATGGCTACACCTTC,CSVDRRYGYGYTF
TRBD1,16,TRBV5-4,TRBJ1-2,.,TGTGCCAGCAGCTTGGGGGGGACAGGGGCCAACTATGGCTACACCTTC,CASSLGGTGANYGYTF
.,12,TRBV27,TRBJ2-5,few,TGTGCCAGCAGTTTCCTACAAGAGACCCAGTACTTC,CASSFLQETQYF
TRBD2,13,TRBV29-1,TRBJ2-1,.,TGCAGCGTTGCCCCTAGCGGGCTCAATGAGCAGTTCTTC,CSVAPSGLNEQFF
.,13,TRBV28,TRBJ2-1,.,TGTGCCAGCAGCCCAACAGTAGTTGGTGAGCAGTTCTTC,CASSPTVVGEQFF
.,14,TRBV11-2,TRBJ1-3,few,TGTGCCAGCATGTCGGGTTTCTCTGGAAACACCATATATTTT,CASMSGFSGNTIYF
TRBD1,13,TRBV29-1,TRBJ1-1,once,TGCAGCGCGAAGGGACAGGGTACCACTGAAGCTTTCTTT,CSAKGQGTTEAFF
.,12,TRBV7-8,TRBJ1-5,.,TGTGCCAGCAGCTTTCTACCGGGATCCCAGCATTTT,CASSFLPGSQHF
.,15,TRBV18,TRBJ2-1,.,TGTGCCAGCTCACCGCGGACAATATCCTACAATGAGCAGTTCTTC,CASSPRTISYNEQFF
TRBD1,15,TRBV7-9,TRBJ2-5,.,TGTGCCAGCAGGTTCGGGACAGGGGGGCAAGAGACCCAGTACTTC,CASRFGTGGQETQYF
.,12,TRBV11-2,TRBJ1-1,.,TGTGCCAGCAGCTTCGAGGGCTCTGAAGCTTTCTTT,CASSFEGSEAFF
.,13,TRBV7-3,TRBJ2-1,.,TGTGCCAGCAGCCAGACTAGTTACAATGAGCAGTTCTTC,CASSQTSYNEQFF
TRBD1,13,TRBV29-1,TRBJ2-7,few,TGCAGCGGTATACAGGGGGTTGGCTACGAGCAGTACTTC,CSGIQGVGYEQYF
.,14,TRBV11-2,TRBJ2-7,.,TGTGCCAGCAGCTCCCGTGGTAGCTCCTACGAGCAGTACTTC,CASSSRGSSYEQYF
TRBD2,15,TRBV10-3,TRBJ2-5,.,TGTGCCATCAGTGCACTGACTAGCGGGGGCAGGACCCAGTACTTC,CAISALTSGGRTQYF
.,13,TRBV29-1,TRBJ2-3,.,TGCAGCGTCTACTCGTCTAGGTCAGATACGCAGTATTTT,CSVYSSRSDTQYF
TRBD2,14,TRBV19,TRBJ2-1,.,TGTGCCAGTAGTACCGGGACTAGTCCAAATGAGCAGTTCTTC,CASSTGTSPNEQFF
TRBD2,19,TRBV5-4,TRBJ2-1,few,TGTGCCAGCAGCTTGGAGGCTAGCGGGAGGGTTGGGGCTATGAATAAGCAGTTCTTC,CASSLEASGRVGAMNKQFF
TRBD2,17,TRBV5-1,TRBJ2-1,few,TGCGCCAGCAGCTGGGGACTAGCGGGAGGCCCCTACAATGAGCAGTTCTTC,CASSWGLAGGPYNEQFF
.,12,TRBV10-3,TRBJ2-5,.,TGTGCCATCAGTCAGACAGAAGAGACCCAGTACTTC,CAISQTEETQYF
.,12,TRBV5-4,TRBJ1-2,.,TGTGCCAGCAGCTCCTCTAACTATGGCTACACCTTC,CASSSSNYGYTF
.,13,TRBV2,TRBJ1-1,few,TGTGCCAGCAGTGAAGGCAGGAACACTGAAGCTTTCTTT,CASSEGRNTEAFF
.,12,TRBV28,TRBJ1-1,few,TGTGCCAGCAGCGTTAGTCCCCCGGGGGCTTTCTTT,CASSVSPPGAFF
TRBD2,15,TRBV27,TRBJ2-1,.,TGTGCCAGCAGTCTACTAGCGGGTCCCTACAATGAGCAGTTCTTC,CASSLLAGPYNEQFF
TRBD2,16,TRBV11-2,TRBJ2-5,.,TGTGCCAGCAGCCTAGGACTAGCGGAGGGGAGAGAGACCCAGTACTTC,CASSLGLAEGRETQYF
TRBD2,17,TRBV9,TRBJ2-1,few,TGTGCCAGCAGCGTAGAGCCACGGACTAGCGGGAGTAATGAGCAGTTCTTC,CASSVEPRTSGSNEQFF
TRBD2,15,TRBV5-1,TRBJ2-7,few,TGCGCCAGCAGCTTGGGACTAGCGACCTTCTACGAGCAGTACTTC,CASSLGLATFYEQYF
.,16,TRBV5-6,TRBJ2-3,few,TGTGCCAGCAGCCTAAGCTCTCGGGGGATCGCAGATACGCAGTATTTT,CASSLSSRGIADTQYF
.,16,TRBV7-9,TRBJ2-1,.,TGTGCCAGCAGCCGTAGCGGAATAGGTAGTTGGAATGAGCAGTTCTTC,CASSRSGIGSWNEQFF
.,14,TRBV30,TRBJ2-1,.,TGTGCCTGGGTCGGTTCGGGCTCCTACAATGAGCAGTTCTTC,CAWVGSGSYNEQFF
.,13,TRBV21-1,TRBJ2-3,.,TGTGCCGGGGACAGCCCTAGCACAGATACGCAGTATTTT,CAGDSPSTDTQYF
.,16,TRBV25-1,TRBJ1-2,.,TGTGCCAGCATGTCGGGGGGCGGAGATGTAAACTATGGCTACACCTTC,CASMSGGGDVNYGYTF
TRBD1,14,TRBV15,TRBJ1-4,.,TGTGCCACCAGCAACGACAGGGGGCTGTCGAAACTGTTTTTT,CATSNDRGLSKLFF
.,13,TRBV4-1,TRBJ2-7,few,TGCGCCAGCAGCCAAGTAATTTTAGCCGAGCAGTACTTC,CASSQVILAEQYF